This TCR beta chain was sequenced during a study of blood T cell repertoires in COVID-19. Overall study context: T cells, B-cell-depleted T cells, or PBMCs supplied cDNA or gDNA.

This clone is a singleton in its sample. Some clones are missing from TCRdb's copy, which holds only in-frame ones; the method was immunoSEQ multiplex PCR. The sample holds a few hundred thousand clones, around 90% seen once. Germline CDR1 reads SNHLY; CDR2 reads FYNNEI. This CDR3 contains 13 residues. V dropped 2 bases and J dropped 2 bases, with 6 bases sitting between them. The chain carries TRBV2 and TRBJ1-2; D gene ambiguous. The TCR comes from a young man who had recovered from COVID-19. The sequenced sample consisted of PBMCs or T cells enriched from blood (not recorded which). This chain's CDR3 is CASSESGNYGYTF. DNA of the CDR3: TGTGCCAGCAGTGAATCGGGGAACTATGGCTACACCTTC.